Included here is one T cell receptor beta chain sequence, with context. The antigen remains undetermined. This entry comes from a study of PD-L1 blockade in urothelial cancer. Study-wide points: By 3 weeks, tumor-associated blood clones had expanded more in durable-benefit patients.

Regarding time point: pretreatment peripheral blood. Sequencing used immunoSEQ multiplex PCR; TCRdb keeps in-frame clones, though not all of them. The data contain about 72,000 clones, around 90% of them singletons. The V and J ends lost 4 bases and 8 bases, in that order; junction bases with no gene match: 14. Germline CDR1 SGHRS, CDR2 YFSETQ. The CDR3 has 16 amino acids. This rearrangement joins TRBV5-1 to TRBJ1-2; 10 bases are a match to TRBD1. Sequences were derived from PBMCs, sampled around atezolizumab (anti-PD-L1) treatment. The origin of this receptor is a man in his 70s with urothelial cancer. CDR3 region: CASSHDRGPFEEGYTF. The CDR3 nucleotides read TGCGCCAGCAGCCACGACAGGGGGCCGTTCGAGGAAGGCTACACCTTC.